The T cell receptor beta chain under discussion was sequenced for a study of blood T cell repertoires in COVID-19. Overall study: The United States, Italy and Spain provided the acute and convalescent COVID-19 samples.

As originally analysed: Researchers report that nucleated cell counts were estimated from reference gene primer amplification. The method was immunoSEQ multiplex PCR; TCRdb's version includes in-frame clones alone and lacks a portion of them. V and J calls and clone size come straight from that table; D and trimming were deduced from the DNA. The repertoire holds about half a million clones, with 80% to 90% as singletons. The sequenced sample was peripheral blood. The receptor was derived from a human donor in a cohort sampled during active COVID-19.

CDR3 loop: CASKGFAREQYF. CDR3 nucleotide sequence: TGTGCCAGCAAAGGTTTTGCGAGGGAGCAGTACTTC. V is TRBV5-8 and J is TRBJ2-7; D ambiguous. V lost 6 bases and J lost 7, with 14 bases in between. Germline CDR1 and CDR2: SGHTS and YDEGEE. This CDR3 is 12 amino acids long.